A single sample gave rise to the 27 T cell receptor beta chains below, sequenced in a study of blood T cell repertoires in COVID-19. The repertoire was sequenced with immunoSEQ multiplex PCR; TCRdb's copy has only in-frame clones and lacks some. The repertoire holds around 80,000 clones, with around three quarters as singletons. The sequencing sample was made of peripheral blood. The receptors stem from a man aged 45 to 65 with active or convalescent COVID-19.

The count of this clone is one. The chain uses TRBV29-1 and TRBJ1-1; unclear D gene. The CDR3 totals 13 residues. V gave up 7 bases and J gave up 1 base, with 13 bases separating them. Germline V CDR1 and CDR2: SQVTM, ANQGSEA. This CDR3 is CSAPGYQNTEAFF. The CDR3 DNA reads as TGCAGCGCCCCGGGATACCAGAACACTGAAGCTTTCTTT.

This clone was counted only a few times. The J gene is TRBJ1-5, the V gene TRBV25-1; 8 bases match TRBD1. Germline lookup yields CDR1 MGHDK and CDR2 SYGVNS. Trimming took 2 bases from V and 7 from J; bases not matched to a gene: 4. The length of the CDR3 is 14 residues. CDR3 nucleotides: TGTGCCAGCAGTGAACCAGGGGGCGGGCAGCCCCAGCATTTT. This codes for CASSEPGGGQPQHF.

The chain is built from TRBV11-2 and TRBJ2-2, with a possible D match to TRBD2 (6 bases). The CDR3 is 14 residues long. Germline V gives CDR1 SGHAT, CDR2 FQNNGV. Trimming cost V 5 bases and J 8 bases, with 15 bases left between them. CDR3 nucleotide sequence: TGTGCCAGCAGCCGAACTGCGGGGTTTGGGGAGCTGTTTTTT. This translates into CASSRTAGFGELFF.

The chain joins TRBV2 to TRBJ2-7; TRBD1 matches 10 bases. Germline V gene data show CDR1 as SNHLY and CDR2 as FYNNEI. Germline trimming cut 10 bases from V and 6 bases from J; bases unmatched to any gene: 9. CDR3 length equals 13 residues. CDR3 sequence: CATSGTGAIEQYF. CDR3 DNA sequence: TGTGCCACCTCCGGGACAGGGGCTATCGAGCAGTACTTC.

V usage is TRBV7-9 and J usage is TRBJ1-3, with a tentative D call TRBD1 (6 bases). Germline V gene data show CDR1 as SEHNR and CDR2 as FQNEAQ (reference sequence). CDR3 size: 14 residues. The ends were cut back, 5 bases at V and 3 bases at J, with 11 bases in the middle. The CDR3, as DNA: TGTGCCAGCAGCCTCCTACAGGGTGGAAACACCATATATTTT. As protein: CASSLLQGGNTIYF.

The V call is TRBV3-1 (or the pseudogene TRBV3-2), the J call TRBJ1-2; unclear D gene. V gave up 4 bases and J gave up 6 bases, with 15 bases separating them. Germline lookup yields CDR1 LGHDT and CDR2 YNNKEL (reference sequence). The CDR3 runs 14 residues. The CDR3 bases are TGTGCCAGCAGCCGGGCAAAGACGAACGATGGCTACACCTTC. Translating it yields CASSRAKTNDGYTF.

As DNA, the CDR3 is TGTGCCTGTTCAGGGTCGAGGAATTCACCCCTCCACTTT. It encodes CACSGSRNSPLHF. This sequence joins TRBV30 and TRBJ1-6; the D gene is possibly TRBD1 (5 bases). The V gene lost 6 bases and the J gene lost 7 bases, with 13 bases spanning the gap. The CDR3 length is 13 residues. Germline V lookup: CDR1 GTSNPN, CDR2 SVGIG (reference sequence).

This clone was recorded only once. This chain uses TRBV4-2 with TRBJ2-1, with D tentatively TRBD2 (6 bases). The CDR3 totals 18 residues. V lost 1 base to trimming and J lost 0 bases, with 16 bases between them. CDR1 and CDR2 from the germline V gene are LGHNA and YNFKEQ. In DNA form, the CDR3 reads TGTGCCAGCAGCCAAGCCCCTCCTCTAGCGACCTCCTACAATGAGCAGTTCTTC. Its translation is CASSQAPPLATSYNEQFF.

This chain joins TRBV28 and TRBJ1-6; TRBD1 is a possible D gene (5 bases). CDR1 is MDHEN and CDR2 is SYDVKM in the germline V gene. Trimming shortened V by 3 bases and J by 6 bases, and 9 bases separated the two germline ends. This CDR3 spans 14 amino acids. This CDR3 reads CASSLVRANSPLHF. The DNA of the CDR3 is TGTGCCAGCAGTTTGGTCAGGGCTAATTCACCCCTCCACTTT.

About this clone itself: At one boundary the junction diverges from the germline segment, which might be a read error. V gene TRBV6-5 combines with J gene TRBJ1-6; TRBD1 is a possible D gene (6 bases). CDR1 and CDR2 (germline): MNHEY, SVGAGI. This CDR3 is 14 amino acids long. The CDR3 bases are TGTGCCAGCATTTACAGGGAGGAAAATTCACCCCTCCACTTT. As protein: CASIYREENSPLHF.

The gene calls are TRBV7-6 and TRBJ2-7, with TRBD2 matching over 10 bases. V dropped 5 bases and J dropped 4; count of bases not matched to a gene: 8. Germline V lookup: CDR1 SGHVS, CDR2 FNYEAQ. The CDR3 runs to 15 residues. The CDR3 nucleotides read TGTGCCAGCAGCGAAGCGGGGGGGCCTGAGTACGAGCAGTACTTC. Its translation is CASSEAGGPEYEQYF. Full variable domain (rest looked up from reference TRBV7-6 and TRBJ2-7): GAGVSQSPRYKVTKRGQDVALRCDPISGHVSLYWYRQALGQGPEFLTYFNYEAQQDKSGLPNDRFSAERPEGSISTLTIQRTEQRDSAMYRCASSEAGGPEYEQYFGPGTRLTVT.

The chain links TRBV18 to TRBJ2-7; TRBD2 aligns across 7 bases. Losses at the gene ends were 0 bases for V and 2 bases for J; bases not matched to a gene: 7. Per germline, CDR1 KGHSH and CDR2 LQKENI. There are 16 residues in the CDR3. The CDR3 protein is CASSPPVGGDTYEQYF. CDR3 coding DNA: TGTGCCAGCTCACCACCGGTGGGGGGGGATACCTACGAGCAGTACTTC.

The chain links TRBV10-3 to TRBJ2-2; a possible D gene is TRBD1 (5 bases). Germline assignment: CDR1 ENHRY and CDR2 SYGVKD. Trimming stripped 11 bases from V and 3 bases from J, with 19 bases between. This CDR3 is 15 amino acids long. The CDR3 here is CASQRQGTDTGELFF. CDR3 bases: TGTGCCTCACAGCGCCAGGGAACCGACACCGGGGAGCTGTTTTTT.

In its sample, this clone was seen a few times. The rearrangement uses TRBV5-6 and TRBJ1-4, with a weak D call TRBD1 (6 bases). CDR3 size: 13 residues. From germline, CDR1 is SGHDT and CDR2 YYEEEE. Trimming shortened V by 3 bases and J by 7 bases, and 10 bases separated the two germline ends. CDR3 amino acids: CASSWGLGEKLFF. The CDR3 coding sequence is TGTGCCAGCAGCTGGGGGCTGGGTGAAAAACTGTTTTTT.

This rearrangement joins TRBV10-2 to TRBJ2-7, with D possibly TRBD1 on 5 matching bases. CDR1 and CDR2 from the germline V gene are WSHSY and SAAADI. V dropped 0 bases and J dropped 4 bases, with 13 bases sitting between them. The CDR3 covers 15 residues. CDR3 nucleotide sequence: TGCGCCAGCAGTGAGTCGATTGGTAAGGGGTACGAGCAGTACTTC. Translation gives CASSESIGKGYEQYF.

V usage is TRBV6-5 and J usage is TRBJ2-7, with TRBD1 identical over 10 bases. Trimming removed 1 base from V and 2 bases from J; junction bases left unmatched: 5. This CDR3 comprises 16 residues. From germline, CDR1 is MNHEY and CDR2 SVGAGI. The CDR3: CASSYLRTGGAYEQYF. The CDR3 coding sequence is TGTGCCAGCAGTTACTTACGGACAGGGGGGGCCTACGAGCAGTACTTC.

This clone has just a few counts. The CDR3, as DNA: TGTGCCAGTAGTTCCAGCCCCGGCGGAGATACGCAGTATTTT. Residues: CASSSSPGGDTQYF. The genes are TRBV19 and TRBJ2-3; D is undetermined. Germline V gene data show CDR1 as LNHDA and CDR2 as SQIVND (reference sequence). V was cut by 5 bases and J by 5 bases, with 14 bases left in between. The CDR3 consists of 14 residues.

This clone has more than one count but fewer than ten. This sequence joins TRBV6-5 and TRBJ2-7, with TRBD1 identical over 9 bases. Germline loops: CDR1 MNHEY, CDR2 SVGAGI. There are 14 residues in the CDR3. Trimming cost V 6 bases and J 1 base; bases outside gene matches: 4. Written as DNA, the CDR3 is TGTGCCAGCAGGCGGGGACAGGGATCCTACGAGCAGTACTTC. Amino acids: CASRRGQGSYEQYF.

The V call is TRBV29-1, the J call TRBJ1-2; D is possibly TRBD1 (6 bases). Trimming took off 7 bases at V and 0 bases at J, with 15 bases between the two ends. The CDR3 covers 14 residues. Germline CDR1 is SQVTM and CDR2 is ANQGSEA. This CDR3 reads CSAADSQPNYGYTF. The CDR3 DNA reads TGCAGCGCTGCGGACAGCCAGCCTAACTATGGCTACACCTTC.

The V and J genes are TRBV7-2 and TRBJ2-7; 7 bases match TRBD2. The CDR3 runs to 15 residues. V was clipped by 5 bases and J by 0 bases; unmatched bases: 7. Germline CDR1 and CDR2: SGHTA and FQGNSA. The CDR3 bases are TGTGCCAGCAGCCGCGGGGGTTTCGTCTCCTACGAGCAGTACTTC. Its protein product is CASSRGGFVSYEQYF. The whole variable domain, filled in from reference TRBV7-2 and TRBJ2-7, reads GAGVSQSPSNKVTEKGKDVELRCDPISGHTALYWYRQSLGQGLEFLIYFQGNSAPDKSGLPSDRFSAERTGGSVSTLTIQRTQQEDSAVYLCASSRGGFVSYEQYFGPGTRLTVT.

This clone has only one observation. V usage is TRBV18 and J usage is TRBJ1-5, with a possible D match to TRBD1 (6 bases). Trimming removed 5 bases from V and 5 bases from J, with 10 bases in between. The germline V gene encodes CDR1 KGHSH and CDR2 LQKENI. This CDR3 comprises 13 residues. The CDR3 coding sequence is TGTGCCAGCTCAGGGGGGGCCCATCAGCCCCAGCATTTT. Protein product: CASSGGAHQPQHF.

The V and J genes are TRBV10-3 and TRBJ1-5, with TRBD1 identical over 7 bases. Germline V lookup: CDR1 ENHRY, CDR2 SYGVKD. CDR3 length equals 15 residues. V gave up 2 bases and J gave up 6 bases; unmatched junction bases: 7. Here the CDR3 DNA reads TGTGCCATCAGTGAGCGACAGGGAGAAGGTCAGCCCCAGCATTTT. The encoded protein is CAISERQGEGQPQHF.

The V gene is TRBV3-1 (or the pseudogene TRBV3-2), the J gene TRBJ2-3; maybe TRBD1 (5 bases). The CDR3 extends over 15 amino acids. CDR1 and CDR2 (germline): LGHDT, YNNKEL (reference sequence). V lost 3 bases and J lost 4, with 14 bases in between. CDR3 region: CASSQVVGVPDTQYF. In nucleotides, the CDR3 is TGTGCCAGCAGCCAGGTGGTAGGGGTCCCAGATACGCAGTATTTT.

This sequence joins TRBV28 and TRBJ2-7; the D gene is possibly TRBD1 (5 bases). Germline CDR1 and CDR2: MDHEN and SYDVKM. V shed 5 bases and J shed 2 bases, with 7 bases lying between them. This CDR3 region has 12 residues. CDR3: CASSDRTYEQYF. CDR3 in DNA: TGTGCCAGCAGTGACAGAACCTACGAGCAGTACTTC.

This rearrangement joins TRBV7-9 to TRBJ1-3; TRBD1 is a possible D gene (6 bases). Trimming left V 11 bases short and J 0 bases short, with 17 bases between. The germline CDR1 and CDR2 sequences are SEHNR and FQNEAQ (reference sequence). The CDR3 loop spans 15 amino acids. The chain's CDR3 is CAWGGGTDSGNTIYF. CDR3 in DNA: TGTGCCTGGGGAGGGGGTACCGACTCTGGAAACACCATATATTTT.

The CDR3 region is CASSLGRGQGRDTEAFF. The CDR3 nucleotides are TGCGCCAGCAGCTTGGGGAGAGGACAGGGGAGGGACACTGAAGCTTTCTTT. This chain links TRBV5-1 with TRBJ1-1, with 9 bases identical to TRBD1. The V gene's germline CDR1 is SGHRS and CDR2 YFSETQ. With V trimmed by 0 bases and J by 3 bases, 9 bases remained unmatched. This CDR3 contains 17 residues.

The V call is TRBV5-1, the J call TRBJ1-2, with D unclear. The CDR3 covers 13 residues. Germline V CDR1 and CDR2: SGHRS, YFSETQ. V lost 0 bases and J 8 bases, leaving 11 bases between the germline ends. CDR3 DNA: TGCGCCAGCAGCTTGGTCGGGTGGCGCGGCTACACCTTC. Its translation is CASSLVGWRGYTF.